Given below is one T cell receptor beta chain in context. The target of this receptor is not known. Per-base quality was not reported, and no clone a single base away is much larger than it. This record belongs to a study of shared clonotypes between healthy human individuals (dated by TCRdb to about 2020). Broadly, across the study: A couple of women and a few men aged 18 to 49 years were included in the cohort. For each donor, CD4 naive and CD4 memory were each run on three plates, CD8 naive on two plates, and CD8 memory on one plate. To estimate repertoire size and how much clonotypes are shared between individuals, the study performed deep sequencing of blood TCR repertoires from about 5 healthy adults. To increase sequencing depth and limit assay-specific biases, TCR repertoire library preparation and sequencing were carried out by different laboratories using diverse techniques. Each donor's leukapheresis produced roughly between roughly 0.85 and 9 billion PBMCs.

CDR1 and CDR2 are drawn from the germline V gene: SNHLY, FYNNEI. The CDR3 sequence holds 15 residues, the cysteine and phenylalanine included. The DNA shown is the 45-base CDR3, in frame from base 1. V is cut by 6 bases and J by 2 bases, and the space between the germline ends is 14 bases. Using the deep immunoSEQ assay, TCR CDR3 regions were amplified from genomic DNA by multiplex PCR. For each cell subset, the extracted genomic DNA was distributed evenly across all wells of several immunoSEQ 96-well plates, and each plate served as one replicate. For sorted subsets, each replicate PCR was loaded with 150 to 250 ng genomic DNA, equivalent to approximately 27,000 T cell genomes. The purified libraries were quantified using a Qubit 3.0 fluorometer, sized with a Bioanalyzer 2100, and then quantified again using the KAPA Library Quantification kit. Each immunoSEQ 96-well plate was sequenced on its own single-read 150-cycle Illumina NextSeq 550 flow cell. Per the source publication's procedure: Because only junctional sequences without quality scores were contained in the immunoSEQ output, filtering matching that applied to full-length reads could not be performed. Sequences were annotated with PyIR, a Python wrapper for IgBLAST v1.9, and V/J genes and CDR3 were assigned using IMGT germline references. Reads were removed for weak V/J assignments (E-value above 1e-6), missing CDR3, stop codons, out-of-frame junctions, or ambiguous translated residues. V3J clonotypes were defined as sequences sharing the same inferred V gene, J gene, and CDR3 amino acid sequence. To compute the percentage overlap between repertoires, the number of shared unique clonotypes was divided by the size of the smaller repertoire. RTK rarefaction, the Chao1 estimator, and Recon v2.1 estimates of unobserved clonotypes were used to assess repertoire richness. Generation probabilities were computed with OLGA for all TCRbeta clonotypes obtained by the gDNA method from several donors. In its TCRdb copy, this immuneACCESS table keeps in-frame sequences only and misses some clones. Where compared with another copy, unresolved V genes explain less than half of these, and the others have no known cause. The V and J calls and the clone size are those of that table, but D and trimming were determined from the DNA. The sample table lists more than 2 million clones, 93% of them with a count of one. The ten largest clones represent about 1.6% of the sample.

Study-level results and caveats: Because the study included a small number of donors, the genetic and exposure-history diversity represented was limited. Even with the large sequencing depth, rarefaction of the sorted-subset datasets indicated that sequencing was incomplete. Across a few donors, approximately 5% of naive CD4, approximately 4% of naive CD8, roughly 2.3% of memory CD4, and over 0.35% of memory CD8 clonotypes were shared. Sampling was restricted to blood, and TCR repertoires in tissues likely differ from the TCR repertoires found in blood. Larger estimated clonotype richness was generally found for naive subsets than for memory subsets. Based on pairwise subsampling, the degree of clonotype sharing among donors was expected to be affected by sequencing depth. Higher generation probabilities were observed for clonotypes shared by all four sorted-subset donors than for non-shared clonotypes.

CD8 naive samples were CD45RO-negative cells positively selected for CCR7, giving a CD45RA+CCR7+ population that excluded TemRA cells. The donors were healthy, HIV-negative adults who had no recently reported acute infections or vaccinations. Every donor was a Caucasian adult living in Nashville, Tennessee, USA. Blood was obtained by leukapheresis, after which PBMCs were separated by Ficoll-Histopaque density gradient centrifugation and cryopreserved in liquid nitrogen vapor phase. Analytical flow cytometry was used to check the purity and quantity of each magnetically sorted T cell population. Genomic DNA was isolated from each sorted fraction and quantified by UV absorbance on a Nanodrop 2000c.

The sequence was collected from a man between 18 and 29 years old in good health. Some clones in this sample may be carry-over from other donors' samples. The rearrangement combines TRBV2 with TRBJ1-5; TRBD1 is possibly the D segment (6 matching bases). Material for sequencing was naive CD8+ T cells from PBMCs. What the cell subset or site label conveys for this sample: CD45RA+CCR7+. The DNA sequence follows: TGTGCCAGCAGGGGAATGGACAGCCGCAATCAGCCCCAGCATTTT. It specifies CASRGMDSRNQPQHF.